This T cell receptor beta chain was recovered during a study of shared clonotypes between healthy human individuals. General study points: Sequencing of the sorted subsets was shown by rarefaction to be incomplete despite large depth.

An even split of each subset's genomic DNA across several immunoSEQ plates was performed. The repertoire was sequenced with immunoSEQ multiplex PCR; TCRdb's copy has only in-frame clones and lacks some. The table includes approximately 400,000 clones, 95% to 97% detected once. The CDR3 runs 17 residues. Germline loops: CDR1 MDHEN, CDR2 SYDVKM. Trimming took 3 bases from V and 2 from J, leaving 20 bases between them. With regard to this clone: Its antigen is still unknown.

CD45RO+ cells plus CCR7-negative CD45RA+ TemRA cells formed CD8 memory. This chain joins TRBV28 and TRBJ2-7, with D maybe TRBD1 (8 bases). The sample consisted of memory CD8+ T cells sorted from blood. The subset: CD45RO+ cells pooled with CCR7-negative TemRA cells. The sequence was collected from a man aged 25 to 40 in good health. This CDR3 reads CASSFPGQGLRAYEQYF. CDR3 DNA sequence: TGTGCCAGCAGTTTCCCCGGACAGGGACTAAGGGCCTACGAGCAGTACTTC.